A selection of T cell receptor beta chains follows, all from one sample in a study of T-cell reconstitution after alpha-beta-depleted transplantation in children. TCRdb itself ran the PCR reads through MiXCR, one entry per CDR3 protein. The table records fewer than 35,000 distinct CDR3 sequences, 15% to 20% of them present only once. Material: PBMCs, mostly from graft donor cells, obtained 60 days after TCRalphabeta/CD19-depleted stem cell transplant. The source of these receptors is a male patient aged 2-15 years who had a stem cell transplant for acute lymphoblastic leukemia, so the T cells may come from the graft donor. Each CDR3 is given with its conserved first and last residue.

TRBJ1-6	TRBV5-1	CASSLEGASSYNSPLHF
TRBJ2-3	TRBV6-1	CASRPGLAGLSTDTQYF
TRBJ2-7	TRBV28	CASSPGGRGEQYF
TRBJ1-3	TRBV4-3	CASSQGALAENTIYF
TRBJ2-3	TRBV20-1	CSAMGPTSTDTQYF
TRBJ2-3	TRBV5-2	CAMGPAGPPTDTQYF
TRBJ2-1	TRBV7-9	CASSLGGLAGNEQFF
TRBJ2-7	TRBV5-1	CASSLGQPSYEQYF
TRBJ2-5	TRBV20-1	CSAMRYIGLETQYF
TRBJ2-5	TRBV7-6	CASTGDRVETQYF
TRBJ1-6	TRBV10-1	CASSHSSYNSPLHF
TRBJ2-3	TRBV12-3/TRBV12-4	CASSRGKHSATDTQYF
TRBJ1-4	TRBV7-2	CASSPDAGIGKLFF
TRBJ2-7	TRBV20-1	CSARGQESYEQYF
TRBJ2-7	TRBV20-1	CSATTSGRQYF
TRBJ2-1	TRBV5-1	CASRQDWTSYNEQFF
TRBJ2-7	TRBV18	CASSTWTESYEQYF
TRBJ1-5	TRBV28	CASSPWGVRSPNQPQHF
TRBJ2-7	TRBV7-8	CASSGYTIPGHTYEQYF
TRBJ2-5	TRBV29-1	CSVSGGNQETQYF
TRBJ1-5	TRBV20-1	CSGTEAQGYNQPQHF
TRBJ1-3	TRBV2	CASSEFQGPGNTIYF
TRBJ2-7	TRBV3-1	CASSQSREIHEQYF
TRBJ2-7	TRBV30	CAWSGVSFPHEQYF
TRBJ2-5	TRBV20-1	CSAREGLAQETQYF
TRBJ2-3	TRBV14	CASSQVSPSTDTQYF
TRBJ2-1	TRBV7-9	CASSFGVMGNEQFF
TRBJ2-5	TRBV3-1	CASSLTLTSGGETQYF
TRBJ2-4	TRBV20-1	CSARGDRGNIQYF
TRBJ2-7	TRBV29-1	CSVVLGVYEQYF
TRBJ1-1	TRBV10-3	CAIREGQSSEAFF
TRBJ2-7	TRBV7-9	CASSFGQEQYF
TRBJ2-1	TRBV20-1	CSARSSGAGSYNEQFF
TRBJ1-3	TRBV28	CASSSGQGWNTIYF
TRBJ2-7	TRBV6-1	CASSDRASRDEQYF
TRBJ2-1	TRBV7-2	CASSLRAGNEQFF
TRBJ2-3	TRBV20-1	CSARTTSGFTDTQYF
TRBJ1-4	TRBV29-1	CSVGQPDRGQEKLFF
TRBJ2-7	TRBV29-1	CSAMDRGQPYEQYF
TRBJ2-5	TRBV6-2/TRBV6-3	CASSYKTTRLAQYF
TRBJ2-1	TRBV6-2/TRBV6-3	CASSYSRRTAGYNEQFF
TRBJ2-7	TRBV20-1	CSAPSSYEQYF
TRBJ1-3	TRBV18	CASSPPDLASGNTIYF